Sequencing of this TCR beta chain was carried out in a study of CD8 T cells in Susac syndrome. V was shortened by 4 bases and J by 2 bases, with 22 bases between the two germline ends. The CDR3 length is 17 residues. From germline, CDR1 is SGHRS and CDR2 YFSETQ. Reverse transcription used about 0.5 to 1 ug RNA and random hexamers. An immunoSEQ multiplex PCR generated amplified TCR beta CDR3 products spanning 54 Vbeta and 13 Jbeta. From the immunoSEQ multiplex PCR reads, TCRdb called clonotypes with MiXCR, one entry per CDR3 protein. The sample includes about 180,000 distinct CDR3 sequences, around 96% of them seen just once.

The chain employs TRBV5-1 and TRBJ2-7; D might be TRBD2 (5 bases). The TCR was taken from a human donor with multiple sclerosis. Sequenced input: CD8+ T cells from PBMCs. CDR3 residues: CASSQRTEGPAPYEQYF. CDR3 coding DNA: TGCGCCAGCAGCCAGCGGACGGAAGGCCCGGCGCCCTACGAGCAGTACTTC.